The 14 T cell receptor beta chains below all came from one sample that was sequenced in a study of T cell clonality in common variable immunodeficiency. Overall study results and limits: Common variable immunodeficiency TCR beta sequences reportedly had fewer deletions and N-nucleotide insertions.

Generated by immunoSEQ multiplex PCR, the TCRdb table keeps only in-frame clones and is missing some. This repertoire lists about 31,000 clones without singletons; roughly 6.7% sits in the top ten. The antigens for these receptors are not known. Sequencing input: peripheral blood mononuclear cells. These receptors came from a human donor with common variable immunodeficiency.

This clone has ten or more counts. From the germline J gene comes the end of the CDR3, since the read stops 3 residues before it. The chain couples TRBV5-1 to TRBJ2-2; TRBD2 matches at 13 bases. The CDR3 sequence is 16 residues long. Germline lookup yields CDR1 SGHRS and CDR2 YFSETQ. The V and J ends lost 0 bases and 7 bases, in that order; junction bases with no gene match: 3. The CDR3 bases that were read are TGCGCCAGCAGCTTGGAACTAGCGGGAGGGGTCGGGGAG. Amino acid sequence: CASSLELAGGVGE. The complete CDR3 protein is CASSLELAGGVGELFF.

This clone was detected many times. The CDR3 is CASSPSLGGQGPYSNQPQHF. The DNA read from the CDR3 is TGTGCCAGCAGCCCGAGCCTTGGGGGACAGGGACCATATAGCAATCAGCCC. The chain has TRBV4-2 and TRBJ1-5, with 9 bases aligning to TRBD1. The read gets to within 3 residues of the CDR3 end, and the germline J gene fills in the rest. The CDR3 is 20 residues long. CDR1 is LGHNA, CDR2 YNFKEQ, per germline. V lost 4 bases to trimming and J lost 0 bases; unmatched junction nucleotides: 16.

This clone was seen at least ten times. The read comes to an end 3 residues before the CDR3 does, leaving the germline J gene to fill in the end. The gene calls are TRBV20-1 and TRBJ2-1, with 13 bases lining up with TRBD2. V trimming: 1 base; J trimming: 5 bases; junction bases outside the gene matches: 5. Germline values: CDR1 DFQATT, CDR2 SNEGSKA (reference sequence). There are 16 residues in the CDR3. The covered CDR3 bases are TGCAGTGCTAGAGTGGCGACTAGCGGGAGGAACAATGAG. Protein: CSARVATSGRNNE. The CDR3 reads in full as CSARVATSGRNNEQFF.

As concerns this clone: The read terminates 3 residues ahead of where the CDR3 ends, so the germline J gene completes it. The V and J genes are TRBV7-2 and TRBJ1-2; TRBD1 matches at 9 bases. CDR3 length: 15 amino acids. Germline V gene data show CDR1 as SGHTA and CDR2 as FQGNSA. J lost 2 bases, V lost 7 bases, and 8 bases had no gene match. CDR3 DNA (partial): TGTGCCAGCACCCGGGACAGGGCGCGGAACTATGGC. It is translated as CASTRDRARNYG. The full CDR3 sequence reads CASTRDRARNYGYTF.

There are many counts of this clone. The covered CDR3 bases are TGTGCCAGCTCACCGGGACAGGATCAGCCC. As protein: CASSPGQDQP. The CDR3 in full is CASSPGQDQPQHF. V is TRBV18 and J is TRBJ1-5, with 8 bases that match TRBD1. The read stops 3 residues short of the end of the CDR3; the missing end is completed from the germline J gene. Unmatched junction bases numbered 0, after V lost 3 bases and J lost 5 bases. Germline V CDR1 and CDR2: KGHSH, LQKENI. The CDR3 is made up of 13 amino acids. Combining the CDR3 with reference TRBV18 and TRBJ1-5 gives the whole variable domain NAGVMQNPRHLVRRRGQEARLRCSPMKGHSHVYWYRQLPEEGLKFMVYLQKENIIDESGMPKERFSAEFPKEGPSILRIQQVVRGDSAAYFCASSPGQDQPQHFGDGTRLSIL.

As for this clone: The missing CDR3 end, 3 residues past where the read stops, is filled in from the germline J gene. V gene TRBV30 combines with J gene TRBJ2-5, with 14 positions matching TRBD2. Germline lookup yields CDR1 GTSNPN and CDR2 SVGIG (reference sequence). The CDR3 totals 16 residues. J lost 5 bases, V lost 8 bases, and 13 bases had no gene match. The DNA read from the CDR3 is TGTGCCAGCAGCTCGGGACTAGCGGGAGAAGGGGAGACC. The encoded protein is CASSSGLAGEGET. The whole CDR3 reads CASSSGLAGEGETQYF.

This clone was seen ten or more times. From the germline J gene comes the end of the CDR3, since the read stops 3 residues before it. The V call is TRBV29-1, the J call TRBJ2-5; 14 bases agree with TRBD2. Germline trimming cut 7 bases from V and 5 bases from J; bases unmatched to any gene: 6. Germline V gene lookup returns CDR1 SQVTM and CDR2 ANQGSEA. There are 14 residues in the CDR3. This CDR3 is CSAGTSGRRETQYF. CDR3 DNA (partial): TGCAGCGCTGGGACTAGCGGGAGAAGGGAGACC.

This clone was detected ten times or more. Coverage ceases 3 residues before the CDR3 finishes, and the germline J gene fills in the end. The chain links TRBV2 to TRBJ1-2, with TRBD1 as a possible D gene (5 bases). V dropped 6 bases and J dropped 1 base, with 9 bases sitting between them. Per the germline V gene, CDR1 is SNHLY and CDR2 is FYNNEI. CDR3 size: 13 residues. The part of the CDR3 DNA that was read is TGTGCCAGCAGGACAGAATTTAACTATGGC. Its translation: CASRTEFNYG. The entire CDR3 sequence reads CASRTEFNYGYTF.

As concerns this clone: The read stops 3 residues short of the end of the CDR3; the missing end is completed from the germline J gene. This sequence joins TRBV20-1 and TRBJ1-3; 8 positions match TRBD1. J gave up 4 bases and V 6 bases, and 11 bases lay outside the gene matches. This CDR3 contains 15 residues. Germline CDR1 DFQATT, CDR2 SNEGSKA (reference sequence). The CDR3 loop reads CSAGRQGILGNTIYF. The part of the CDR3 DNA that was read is TGCAGTGCGGGGCGACAGGGGATACTAGGAAACACC.

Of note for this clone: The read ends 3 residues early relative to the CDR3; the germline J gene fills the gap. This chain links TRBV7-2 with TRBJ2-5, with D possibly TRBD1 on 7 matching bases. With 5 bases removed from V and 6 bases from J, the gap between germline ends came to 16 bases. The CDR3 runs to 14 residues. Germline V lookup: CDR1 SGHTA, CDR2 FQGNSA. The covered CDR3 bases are TGTGCCAGCAGCGGGCAGGGGGGCAATAAGACC. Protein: CASSGQGGNKT. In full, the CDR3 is CASSGQGGNKTQYF.

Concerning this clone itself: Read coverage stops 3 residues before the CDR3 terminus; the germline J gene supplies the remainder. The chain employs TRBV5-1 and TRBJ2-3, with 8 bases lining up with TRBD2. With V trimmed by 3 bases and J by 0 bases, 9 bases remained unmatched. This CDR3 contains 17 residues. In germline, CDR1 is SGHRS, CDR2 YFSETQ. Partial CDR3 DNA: TGCGCCAGCAGCTCTGGTTCTATAGCGGGAAGCACAGATACG. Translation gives CASSSGSIAGSTDT. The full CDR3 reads CASSSGSIAGSTDTQYF.

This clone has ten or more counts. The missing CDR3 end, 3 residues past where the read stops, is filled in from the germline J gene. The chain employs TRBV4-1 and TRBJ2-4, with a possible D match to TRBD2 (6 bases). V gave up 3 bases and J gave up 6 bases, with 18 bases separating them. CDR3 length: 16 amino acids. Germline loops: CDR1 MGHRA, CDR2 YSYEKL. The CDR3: CASSHPDGGRGNIQYF. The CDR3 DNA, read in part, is TGCGCCAGCAGCCATCCCGACGGGGGACGAGGAAACATT.

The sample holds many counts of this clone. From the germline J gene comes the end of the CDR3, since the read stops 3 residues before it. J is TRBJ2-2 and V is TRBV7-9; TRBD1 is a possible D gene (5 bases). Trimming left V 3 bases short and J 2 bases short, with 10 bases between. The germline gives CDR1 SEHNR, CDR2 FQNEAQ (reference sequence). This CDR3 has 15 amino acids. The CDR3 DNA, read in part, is TGTGCCAGCAGCTTCGACAGCAGAAACACCGGGGAG. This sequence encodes CASSFDSRNTGE. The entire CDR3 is CASSFDSRNTGELFF.

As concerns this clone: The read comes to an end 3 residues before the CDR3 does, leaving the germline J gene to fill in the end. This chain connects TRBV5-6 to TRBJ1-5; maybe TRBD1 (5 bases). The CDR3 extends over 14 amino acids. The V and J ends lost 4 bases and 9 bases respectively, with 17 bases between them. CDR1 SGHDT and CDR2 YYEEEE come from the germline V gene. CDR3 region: CASSLPGAGAPQHF. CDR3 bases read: TGTGCCAGCAGCCTCCCTGGGGCAGGTGCGCCC.